Presented here are 2 T cell receptor beta chains from one specimen sequenced in a study of blood T cell repertoires in COVID-19. The protocol was immunoSEQ multiplex PCR, while the TCRdb copy is restricted to in-frame clones and leaves out a portion. The repertoire holds about 98,000 clones, with roughly 82% as singletons. The source material was peripheral blood. Receptors originate from a man between 65 and 85 years old with active or convalescent COVID-19.

This clone was seen once. This chain links TRBV5-6 with TRBJ1-2; TRBD1 aligns across 7 bases. V lost 6 bases to trimming and J lost 8 bases; unmatched junction nucleotides: 13. CDR1 and CDR2 (germline): SGHDT, YYEEEE. The CDR3 totals 14 residues. In DNA, the CDR3 is TGTGCCAGCACGCGTGGAGAGGGGGCGCGAGGCTACACCTTC. Translating it yields CASTRGEGARGYTF.

The rearrangement uses TRBV5-6 and TRBJ2-7, with D unclear. V was cut by 0 bases and J by 3 bases, with 10 bases left in between. CDR1 is SGHDT, CDR2 YYEEEE, per germline. This CDR3 is built from 14 residues. The CDR3 spells CASSLAVRFYEQYF. CDR3 in DNA: TGTGCCAGCAGCTTGGCCGTCAGATTCTACGAGCAGTACTTC.